This T cell receptor beta chain was recovered during a study of post-analysis software for immune sequencing data. The sample holds one count of this clonotype. Its specificity is not known. Included in the TCR beta cDNA libraries were unique molecular identifiers. Each batch of roughly 0.9 to 10 million T cells produced 450,000 to 500,000 cDNA molecules. TCRdb passed the PCR reads through MiXCR, listing each CDR3 protein once. The sample includes approximately 400,000 distinct CDR3 sequences, roughly 36% of them seen just once. The study, taken as a whole, reports: Four or five TRBV segments, including TRBV5-6, TRBV5-1 and TRBV20-1, were more frequent in patients than controls. There was significantly lower normalized Chao1 diversity in multiple sclerosis patients than in controls.

This CDR3 spans 13 amino acids. The J segment lost 9 bases and the V segment lost 5 bases, leaving 6 bases of the junction unmatched. Germline lookup yields CDR1 SGHTA and CDR2 FQGTGA. The sequenced material came from blood. This chain uses TRBV7-3 with TRBJ2-1, with 8 bases identical to TRBD2. The origin of this receptor is a girl between 5 and 17 years old with multiple sclerosis. The CDR3, as DNA: TGTGCCAGCAGCCACCGCGGGGGGCCTGAGCAGTTCTTC. Translating gives CASSHRGGPEQFF.